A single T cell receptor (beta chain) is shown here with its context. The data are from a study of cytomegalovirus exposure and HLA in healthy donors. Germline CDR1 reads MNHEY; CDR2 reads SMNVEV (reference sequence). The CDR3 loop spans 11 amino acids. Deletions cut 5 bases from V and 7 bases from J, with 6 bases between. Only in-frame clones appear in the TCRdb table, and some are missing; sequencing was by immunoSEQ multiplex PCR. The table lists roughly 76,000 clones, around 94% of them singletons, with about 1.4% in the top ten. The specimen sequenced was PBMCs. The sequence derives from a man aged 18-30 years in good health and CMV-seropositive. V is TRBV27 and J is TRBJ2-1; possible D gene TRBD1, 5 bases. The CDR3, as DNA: TGTGCCAGCAGTAGGGGAAATGAGCAGTTCTTC. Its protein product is CASSRGNEQFF.